The 19 T cell receptor beta chains presented below share a single source sample, sequenced in a study of T cells in Graves' hyperthyroidism and ophthalmopathy. Authors of the study amplified TCR beta CDR3 regions from RNA transcripts. The primer set for the first-round RT-PCR of the TCR CDR3 was HTBI. A single record per CDR3 protein comes from TCRdb applying MiXCR to the multiplex PCR reads. This table holds about 580,000 distinct CDR3 sequences, 40% to 55% found once. Sequencing used peripheral blood or thyroid tissue (not recorded which). The receptor source for this set is a woman younger than 35 with Graves' hyperthyroidism.

In this sample, this clonotype turned up a few times. This chain joins TRBV5-1 and TRBJ1-1, with D possibly matching TRBD1 (6 bases). Deletions cut 6 bases from V and 9 bases from J, with 12 bases between. CDR3 length equals 11 residues. Per the germline V gene, CDR1 is SGHRS and CDR2 is YFSETQ. CDR3 nucleotide sequence: TGCGCCAGCATGGGGGCGGGAAAAGCTTTCTTT. It yields the protein CASMGAGKAFF.

The chain carries TRBV7-9 and TRBJ1-4, with D unclear. This CDR3 comprises 10 residues. V gave up 3 bases and J gave up 11 bases, with 4 bases separating them. From germline, CDR1 is SEHNR and CDR2 FQNEAQ (reference sequence). CDR3 protein: CASSFAKLFF. The CDR3 coding sequence is TGTGCCAGCAGCTTTGCGAAACTGTTTTTT.

This clonotype occurred many times. The CDR3 loop is CASSLGQASWETQYF. CDR3 sequence (DNA): TGTGCCAGTAGTCTCGGACAGGCGTCGTGGGAGACCCAGTACTTC. This chain links TRBV19 with TRBJ2-5; 7 bases match TRBD1. Germline CDR1 LNHDA, CDR2 SQIVND (reference sequence). V shed 5 bases and J 5 bases; nucleotides not matched to a gene: 11. The CDR3 has 15 residues.

The chain recombines TRBV7-6 with TRBJ2-6, with D perhaps TRBD1 (5 bases). CDR3 length: 17 amino acids. CDR1 SGHVS and CDR2 FNYEAQ come from the germline V gene. V was cut by 4 bases and J by 1 base, with 14 bases left in between. CDR3 in amino acids: CASSSTPGRSGANVLTF. The CDR3 DNA sequence: TGTGCCAGCAGCTCCACCCCAGGGCGTTCTGGGGCCAACGTCCTGACTTTC.

Note on this clonotype: A read error may explain this, as a much larger clone is one base away. The chain is built from TRBV12-3 or TRBV12-4 and TRBJ1-5; weak D call: TRBD1 (5 bases). The CDR3 is 16 amino acids. The V and J ends lost 7 bases and 2 bases respectively, with 18 bases between them. The CDR3 bases are TGTGCCAGCACCCCTTCCGGGGGTGGTGGCAATCAGCCCCAGCATTTT. Translation: CASTPSGGGGNQPQHF.

As concerns this clonotype: Without the conserved terminal phenylalanine or tryptophan, this CDR3 likely stems from a read error. The chain joins TRBV10-3 to TRBJ2-7, with 15 bases that match TRBD2. The CDR3 loop spans 15 amino acids. CDR1 is ENHRY, CDR2 SYGVKD, per germline. After removal of 3 bases from V and 5 bases from J, the junction contained 2 bases not matched to a gene. The CDR3: CAISDWTSGRDEQYS. The DNA for the CDR3 is TGTGCCATCAGTGACTGGACTAGCGGGAGGGACGAGCAGTACTCC.

Here the CDR3 reads CSARSRQGSGANVLTF. CDR3 DNA: TGCAGTGCTAGATCGCGACAGGGCTCTGGGGCCAACGTCCTGACTTTC. The V and J genes are TRBV20-1 and TRBJ2-6, with 7 bases matching TRBD1. Per the germline V gene, CDR1 is DFQATT and CDR2 is SNEGSKA (reference sequence). The junction had 4 bases not matched to a gene; V was cut back by 2 bases and J by 0 bases. The length of the CDR3 is 16 residues.

J is TRBJ2-2 and V is TRBV20-1; D may be TRBD1 (6 bases). Trimming removed 7 bases from V and 3 bases from J, with 15 bases in between. The length of the CDR3 is 14 residues. The V gene's germline CDR1 is DFQATT and CDR2 SNEGSKA (reference sequence). The CDR3, as DNA: TGCAGTGAAACAACAGGGTGGGACACCGGGGAGCTGTTTTTT. Encoded protein: CSETTGWDTGELFF.

The rearrangement links TRBV18 to TRBJ1-1; D might be TRBD1 (6 bases). Germline CDR1 and CDR2: KGHSH and LQKENI. Trimming removed 2 bases at V and 5 bases at J, with 9 bases between. The CDR3 is 13 residues long. CDR3 coding DNA: TGTGCCAGCTCACCAGACAGGAAGACTGAAGCTTTCTTT. This gives the protein CASSPDRKTEAFF.

The V call is TRBV29-1, the J call TRBJ2-2, with D perhaps matching TRBD1 (5 bases). The CDR3 covers 14 residues. Germline V CDR1 and CDR2: SQVTM, ANQGSEA. V dropped 8 bases and J dropped 1 base, with 14 bases sitting between them. CDR3 nucleotide sequence: TGCAGCTTACTGGGAAGGGGGAACACCGGGGAGCTGTTTTTT. Residues: CSLLGRGNTGELFF.

The chain carries TRBV7-9 and TRBJ1-2; D is undetermined. Germline CDR1 and CDR2: SEHNR and FQNEAQ (reference sequence). This CDR3 has 13 amino acids. V was pared by 1 base and J by 6 bases, with 9 bases between. The CDR3 loop is CASSLVSGNGYTF. In nucleotides, the CDR3 is TGTGCCAGCAGCTTAGTTTCGGGCAATGGCTACACCTTC. Supplemented by reference TRBV7-9 and TRBJ1-2, the full variable domain reads DTGVSQNPRHKITKRGQNVTFRCDPISEHNRLYWYRQTLGQGPEFLTYFQNEAQLEKSRLLSDRFSAERPKGSFSTLEIQRTEQGDSAMYLCASSLVSGNGYTFGSGTRLTVV.

A word on this clonotype: It is likely a read error, because the conserved phenylalanine at the end of the CDR3 is missing. The DNA is left out, because the CDR3 cannot be placed on it with certainty; the CDR3 is given as TCRdb lists it. The CDR3 loop is CASSVGQN. This chain connects TRBV9 to TRBJ1-5; TRBD1 is the table's D call, not checked against the DNA. Both ends counted, the CDR3 spans 8 residues. CDR1 and CDR2 from the germline V gene are SGDLS and YYNGEE.

The chain links TRBV28 to TRBJ2-7, with D perhaps matching TRBD1 (6 bases). Germline CDR1 is MDHEN and CDR2 is SYDVKM. This CDR3 has 11 amino acids. V gave up 10 bases and J gave up 4 bases, with 11 bases separating them. CDR3 residues: CANRQVYEQYF. The CDR3 nucleotides read TGTGCCAACAGACAGGTATACGAGCAGTACTTC.

This sequence joins TRBV7-2 and TRBJ1-6, with a weak D call TRBD1 (6 bases). The CDR3 is 14 residues long. Per germline, CDR1 SGHTA and CDR2 FQGNSA. The V and J ends lost 3 bases and 7 bases respectively, with 10 bases between them. CDR3 DNA: TGTGCCAGCAGCTTGGGGGCTTGGAATTCACCCCTCCACTTT. It specifies CASSLGAWNSPLHF.

A remark on this clonotype: One base away lies a much larger clone, so this may be a sequencing read error. This chain joins TRBV2 and TRBJ2-7; D ambiguous. CDR3 length: 17 residues. V shed 3 bases and J shed 7 bases, with 25 bases lying between them. The V gene's germline CDR1 is SNHLY and CDR2 FYNNEI. CDR3 protein: CASSERSSLCLYNEQYF. The CDR3 nucleotides read TGTGCCAGCAGTGAGCGGTCATCGCTATGTCTCTACAATGAGCAGTACTTC.

At least ten counts were recorded for this clonotype. The chain carries TRBV11-2 and TRBJ2-5, with a tentative D call TRBD2 (6 bases). Between the trimmed V and J ends, which lost 4 bases and 0 bases, there was a span of 18 bases. This CDR3 comprises 17 residues. The V gene's germline CDR1 is SGHAT and CDR2 FQNNGV. CDR3 in DNA: TGTGCCAGCAGCTCCCAGGTCTGGGGGGTGTACCAAGAGACCCAGTACTTC. It yields the protein CASSSQVWGVYQETQYF.

This clonotype was counted many times. The CDR3 nucleotides are TGCAGCGTTGCAGGGGTAGCTGGAAACACCATATATTTT. Translated, it gives CSVAGVAGNTIYF. V is TRBV29-1 and J is TRBJ1-3; a weak D match, TRBD1 (6 bases). Germline V CDR1 and CDR2: SQVTM, ANQGSEA. V was pared by 4 bases and J by 2 bases, with 9 bases between. The CDR3 covers 13 residues. Looking up the rest from reference TRBV29-1 and TRBJ1-3 gives the full variable domain: SAVISQKPSRDICQRGTSLTIQCQVDSQVTMMFWYRQQPGQSLTLIATANQGSEATYESGFVIDKFPISRPNLTFSTLTVSNMSPEDSSIYLCSVAGVAGNTIYFGEGSWLTVV.

J is TRBJ1-1 and V is TRBV20-1, with no clear D. V lost 2 bases, J lost 14 bases, and 18 bases lay in between. The V gene's germline CDR1 is DFQATT and CDR2 SNEGSKA (reference sequence). This CDR3 region has 12 residues. The CDR3 nucleotides are TGCAGTGCTAGATTCGGGAGTCTTGAGCAGTTCTTT. Residues: CSARFGSLEQFF.

The chain has TRBV20-1 and TRBJ2-5; D is perhaps TRBD2 (6 bases). Germline V gene lookup returns CDR1 DFQATT and CDR2 SNEGSKA (reference sequence). The CDR3 is 15 residues long. The V and J ends lost 5 bases and 5 bases respectively, with 21 bases between them. As DNA, the CDR3 is TGCAGTGCTTACACCGGGACTGACGCCGCCGAGACCCAGTACTTC. Encoded protein: CSAYTGTDAAETQYF.